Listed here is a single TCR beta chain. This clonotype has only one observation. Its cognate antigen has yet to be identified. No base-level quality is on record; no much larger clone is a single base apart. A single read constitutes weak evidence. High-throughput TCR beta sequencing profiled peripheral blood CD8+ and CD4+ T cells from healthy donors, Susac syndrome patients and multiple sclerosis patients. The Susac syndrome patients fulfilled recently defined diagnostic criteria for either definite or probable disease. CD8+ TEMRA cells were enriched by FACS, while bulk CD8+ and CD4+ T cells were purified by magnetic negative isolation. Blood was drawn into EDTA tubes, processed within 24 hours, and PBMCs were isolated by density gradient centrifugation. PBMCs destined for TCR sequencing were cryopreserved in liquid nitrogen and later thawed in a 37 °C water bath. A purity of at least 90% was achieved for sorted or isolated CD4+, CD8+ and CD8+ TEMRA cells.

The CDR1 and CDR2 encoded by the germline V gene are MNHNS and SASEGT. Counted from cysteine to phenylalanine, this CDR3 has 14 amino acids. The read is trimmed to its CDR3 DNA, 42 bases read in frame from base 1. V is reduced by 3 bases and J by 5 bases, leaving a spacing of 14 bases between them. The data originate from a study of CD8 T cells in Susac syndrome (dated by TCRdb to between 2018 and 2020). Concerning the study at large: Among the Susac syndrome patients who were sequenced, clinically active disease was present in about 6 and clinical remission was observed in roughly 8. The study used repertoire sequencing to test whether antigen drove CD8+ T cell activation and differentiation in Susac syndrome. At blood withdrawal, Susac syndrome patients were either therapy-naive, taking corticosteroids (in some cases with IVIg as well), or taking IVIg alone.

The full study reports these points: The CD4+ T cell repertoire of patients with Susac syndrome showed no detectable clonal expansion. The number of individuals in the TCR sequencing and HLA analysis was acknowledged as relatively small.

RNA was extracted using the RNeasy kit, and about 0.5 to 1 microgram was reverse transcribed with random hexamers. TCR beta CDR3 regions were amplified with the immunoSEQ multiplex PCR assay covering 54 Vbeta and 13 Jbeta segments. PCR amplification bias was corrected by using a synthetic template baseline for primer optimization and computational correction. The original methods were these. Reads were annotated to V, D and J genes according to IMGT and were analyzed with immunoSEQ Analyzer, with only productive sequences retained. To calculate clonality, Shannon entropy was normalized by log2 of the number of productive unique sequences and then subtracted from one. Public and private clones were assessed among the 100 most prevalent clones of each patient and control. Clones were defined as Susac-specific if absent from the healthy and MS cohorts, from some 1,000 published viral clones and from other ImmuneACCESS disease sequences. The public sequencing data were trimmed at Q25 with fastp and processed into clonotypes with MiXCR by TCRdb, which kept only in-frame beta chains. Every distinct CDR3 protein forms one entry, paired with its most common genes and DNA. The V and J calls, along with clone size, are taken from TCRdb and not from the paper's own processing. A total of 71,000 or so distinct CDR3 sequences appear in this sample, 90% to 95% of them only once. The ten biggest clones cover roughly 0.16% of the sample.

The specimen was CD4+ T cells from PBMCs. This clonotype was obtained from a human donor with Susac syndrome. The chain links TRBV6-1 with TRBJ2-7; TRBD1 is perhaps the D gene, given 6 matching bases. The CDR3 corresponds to CASSDTDRPHEQYF. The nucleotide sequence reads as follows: TGTGCCAGCAGTGATACCGACAGGCCCCACGAGCAGTACTTC.